This T cell receptor beta chain comes out of a study of blood T cell repertoires in COVID-19. Produced via immunoSEQ multiplex PCR; TCRdb's table is partial and in-frame only. The table has about 120,000 clones, more than 75% seen once. This CDR3 is 14 amino acids long. CDR1 is SQVTM and CDR2 is ANQGSEA in the germline V gene. Trimming took off 0 bases at V and 9 bases at J, with 15 bases between the two ends. The rearrangement uses TRBV29-1 and TRBJ2-1; TRBD1 is a possible D gene (6 bases). Sequencing was performed on peripheral blood. The sequence came from a woman between 65 and 79 years old with COVID-19, enrolled during active disease. The CDR3 region has the DNA TGCAGCGTTGAAGATTACACCACAGGGTTTGAGCAGTTCTTC. Amino acids: CSVEDYTTGFEQFF.